These T cell receptor beta chains were read from a single sample in a study of control samples from healthy donors and cancer patients. The assay was immunoSEQ multiplex PCR, and TCRdb's table has in-frame clones only and misses some. The sample holds approximately 97,000 clones, about 91% seen once. The specimen was blood. These receptors all come from a woman aged 18-29 years in good health. Both conserved end residues are part of each CDR3. D genes are given only for firm matches. The size of a clone is reported for some rows only, either as once, few or many, or as a class for expanded clones.

d_gene: TRBD1; abundance: few; j_gene: TRBJ2-3; v_gene: TRBV29-1; CDR3aa: CSLEGDSFTDTQYF; CDR3nt: TGCAGCTTAGAGGGGGACAGTTTCACAGATACGCAGTATTTT
d_gene: NA; abundance: once; j_gene: TRBJ1-2; v_gene: TRBV7-9; CDR3aa: CASSLAGPSGGYTF; CDR3nt: TGTGCCAGCAGCTTAGCTGGTCCGTCGGGGGGCTACACCTTC
d_gene: NA; abundance: once; j_gene: TRBJ2-3; v_gene: TRBV6-5; CDR3aa: CASRDAFTDTQYF; CDR3nt: TGTGCCAGCAGAGACGCCTTCACAGATACGCAGTATTTT
d_gene: NA; abundance: NA; j_gene: TRBJ1-2; v_gene: TRBV13; CDR3aa: CASSLVVQPGLDYGYTF; CDR3nt: TGTGCCAGCAGCTTAGTGGTCCAACCAGGACTGGACTATGGCTACACCTTC
d_gene: NA; abundance: NA; j_gene: TRBJ1-1; v_gene: TRBV5-6; CDR3aa: CASSFGLLGTEAFF; CDR3nt: TGTGCCAGCAGCTTCGGGCTCCTGGGCACTGAAGCTTTCTTT
d_gene: TRBD1; abundance: NA; j_gene: TRBJ1-2; v_gene: TRBV2; CDR3aa: CASSEQGGNYGYTF; CDR3nt: TGTGCCAGCAGTGAACAGGGGGGTAACTATGGCTACACCTTC
d_gene: NA; abundance: NA; j_gene: TRBJ1-1; v_gene: TRBV19; CDR3aa: CASSPPGRSTEAFF; CDR3nt: TGTGCCAGTAGTCCCCCGGGACGGTCCACTGAAGCTTTCTTT
d_gene: NA; abundance: NA; j_gene: TRBJ2-7; v_gene: TRBV7-2; CDR3aa: CASSEIGVPGEQYF; CDR3nt: TGTGCCAGCAGCGAAATCGGGGTACCTGGCGAGCAGTACTTC
d_gene: NA; abundance: NA; j_gene: TRBJ1-2; v_gene: TRBV19; CDR3aa: CASSIDQGGYGYTF; CDR3nt: TGTGCCAGTAGTATAGACCAGGGCGGCTATGGCTACACCTTC
d_gene: TRBD1; abundance: NA; j_gene: TRBJ1-2; v_gene: TRBV7-2; CDR3aa: CASSRPGQGSYGYTF; CDR3nt: TGTGCCAGCAGCCGCCCGGGACAGGGAAGCTATGGCTACACCTTC
d_gene: TRBD1; abundance: NA; j_gene: TRBJ1-4; v_gene: TRBV5-1; CDR3aa: CASSAGTGGPPGANEKLFF; CDR3nt: TGCGCCAGCAGCGCCGGGACAGGGGGCCCGCCTGGAGCTAATGAAAAACTGTTTTTT
d_gene: NA; abundance: NA; j_gene: TRBJ2-7; v_gene: TRBV6-1; CDR3aa: CASSELMDRTYEQYF; CDR3nt: TGTGCCAGCAGTGAACTTATGGACCGAACCTACGAGCAGTACTTC
d_gene: NA; abundance: NA; j_gene: TRBJ1-4; v_gene: TRBV30; CDR3aa: CAWSLRNEKLFF; CDR3nt: TGTGCCTGGAGTTTAAGGAATGAAAAACTGTTTTTT
d_gene: TRBD1; abundance: NA; j_gene: TRBJ2-7; v_gene: TRBV3-1/TRBV3-2; CDR3aa: CASSRRQGSEQYF; CDR3nt: TGTGCCAGCAGCCGGCGACAGGGCAGCGAGCAGTACTTC
d_gene: TRBD1; abundance: NA; j_gene: TRBJ2-7; v_gene: TRBV28; CDR3aa: CASSLQGVRYEQYF; CDR3nt: TGTGCCAGCAGTTTACAGGGGGTACGGTACGAGCAGTACTTC
d_gene: TRBD2; abundance: NA; j_gene: TRBJ2-3; v_gene: TRBV6-4; CDR3aa: CASSDSAGGGTDTQYF; CDR3nt: TGTGCCAGCAGTGACTCTGCGGGGGGGGGCACAGATACGCAGTATTTT
d_gene: NA; abundance: NA; j_gene: TRBJ1-2; v_gene: TRBV3-1/TRBV3-2; CDR3aa: CASSQVPSNYGYTF; CDR3nt: TGTGCCAGCAGCCAAGTCCCCAGCAACTATGGCTACACCTTC
d_gene: NA; abundance: few; j_gene: TRBJ2-7; v_gene: TRBV7-9; CDR3aa: CASSRAYEQYF; CDR3nt: TGTGCCAGCAGCCGAGCCTACGAGCAGTACTTC
d_gene: TRBD2; abundance: NA; j_gene: TRBJ2-3; v_gene: TRBV19; CDR3aa: CASSMRGVGTDTQYF; CDR3nt: TGTGCCAGTAGTATGCGGGGGGTCGGCACAGATACGCAGTATTTT
d_gene: TRBD2; abundance: NA; j_gene: TRBJ2-1; v_gene: TRBV5-5; CDR3aa: CASSFASGRAGGYNEQFF; CDR3nt: TGTGCCAGCAGCTTCGCTAGCGGGAGGGCCGGTGGGTACAATGAGCAGTTCTTC
d_gene: NA; abundance: NA; j_gene: TRBJ1-2; v_gene: TRBV18; CDR3aa: CASSPPSVGRTYGYTF; CDR3nt: TGTGCCAGCTCACCACCGTCTGTCGGCAGAACATATGGCTACACCTTC
d_gene: NA; abundance: NA; j_gene: TRBJ1-1; v_gene: TRBV6-5; CDR3aa: CASSKDGYYTEAFF; CDR3nt: TGTGCCAGCTCCAAGGACGGATACTACACTGAAGCTTTCTTT
d_gene: TRBD2; abundance: NA; j_gene: TRBJ2-3; v_gene: TRBV6-5; CDR3aa: CASRSSGRADTQYF; CDR3nt: TGTGCCAGCAGGTCTAGCGGGAGGGCAGATACGCAGTATTTT
d_gene: NA; abundance: NA; j_gene: TRBJ1-5; v_gene: TRBV7-9; CDR3aa: CASSLGYQNQPQHF; CDR3nt: TGTGCCAGCAGCTTAGGATACCAGAATCAGCCCCAGCATTTT
d_gene: NA; abundance: NA; j_gene: TRBJ2-2; v_gene: TRBV10-2; CDR3aa: CASREQGRSGELFF; CDR3nt: TGCGCCAGCAGAGAACAGGGGAGGTCCGGGGAGCTGTTTTTT
d_gene: TRBD2; abundance: NA; j_gene: TRBJ2-1; v_gene: TRBV3-1/TRBV3-2; CDR3aa: CASSQAKAGANEQFF; CDR3nt: TGTGCCAGCAGCCAAGCTAAAGCGGGAGCCAATGAGCAGTTCTTC